This entry lists 8 T cell receptor beta chains sequenced from one sample in a study of blood T cell repertoires in COVID-19. TCRdb's table, derived via immunoSEQ multiplex PCR, lists solely in-frame clones and lacks some. The table records approximately 65,000 clones, 85% to 90% of them present only once. Sequencing was done on a sample of peripheral blood. These receptors were taken from a woman aged 45 to 65 with active COVID-19.

This clone was found once. This rearrangement joins TRBV29-1 to TRBJ2-7; D gene ambiguous. V lost 2 bases and J 4 bases, leaving 9 bases between the germline ends. The CDR3 is 12 amino acids. Looked up from germline, CDR1 is SQVTM and CDR2 is ANQGSEA. CDR3 sequence reads: CSVERQEYEQYF. Written as DNA, the CDR3 is TGCAGCGTTGAAAGGCAGGAATACGAGCAGTACTTC.

The V and J genes are TRBV3-1 (or the pseudogene TRBV3-2) and TRBJ1-1; D might be TRBD1 (5 bases). V was pared by 3 bases and J by 5 bases, with 16 bases between. This CDR3 contains 15 residues. In germline, CDR1 is LGHDT, CDR2 YNNKEL (reference sequence). The CDR3 nucleotides read TGTGCCAGCAGCCAGACGGGGGGAAGGGTAACTGAAGCTTTCTTT. Its protein is CASSQTGGRVTEAFF.

The gene calls are TRBV10-2 and TRBJ1-1; D is perhaps TRBD1 (6 bases). CDR3 length: 13 residues. Germline CDR1 WSHSY, CDR2 SAAADI. Trimming took off 7 bases at V and 1 base at J, with 10 bases between the two ends. CDR3 region: CASTLTGNTEAFF. CDR3 coding DNA: TGCGCCAGCACCCTGACAGGGAACACTGAAGCTTTCTTT.

The rearrangement links TRBV19 to TRBJ1-2, with TRBD1 matching over 11 bases. Germline trimming cut 4 bases from V and 4 bases from J; bases unmatched to any gene: 8. CDR3 length: 16 amino acids. Germline V CDR1 and CDR2: LNHDA, SQIVND (reference sequence). The CDR3 protein is CASSNTGTGGGYGYTF. The CDR3 DNA is TGTGCCAGTAGTAATACCGGGACAGGGGGAGGCTATGGCTACACCTTC.

This chain connects TRBV9 to TRBJ2-3, with 7 bases aligning to TRBD2. The ends lost 0 bases at V and 0 bases at J; junction bases unmatched: 4. The germline V gene has CDR1 SGDLS and CDR2 YYNGEE. The CDR3 runs 16 residues. The CDR3 DNA is TGTGCCAGCAGCGTAGGGCTAGCGGCTAGCACAGATACGCAGTATTTT. Amino acid sequence: CASSVGLAASTDTQYF.

The chain recombines TRBV18 with TRBJ2-5; D is perhaps TRBD1 (5 bases). Germline CDR1 and CDR2: KGHSH and LQKENI. CDR3 length equals 13 residues. Trimming took off 6 bases at V and 5 bases at J, with 13 bases between the two ends. This CDR3 reads CASSPIKGETQYF. The CDR3 DNA follows: TGTGCCAGCTCTCCGATAAAGGGGGAGACCCAGTACTTC.

Notes on this clone: Here the CDR3 omits its conserved ending phenylalanine or tryptophan, so a read error is the likely source. It is unclear where the CDR3 begins or ends on the DNA, so no DNA is shown, and the CDR3 is as TCRdb lists it. This rearrangement joins TRBV5-5 to TRBJ2-7; the table names TRBD1, a call not compared with the DNA. With termini counted, the CDR3 has 11 amino acids. The V gene's germline CDR1 is SGHKS and CDR2 YYEKEE (reference sequence). The CDR3 sequence: CASSRDGTTFL.

The rearrangement uses TRBV4-1 and TRBJ1-2; the D gene is possibly TRBD1 (6 bases). CDR1 and CDR2 (germline): MGHRA, YSYEKL. V was trimmed by 4 bases and J by 8 bases, leaving 23 bases between them. The CDR3 is 16 amino acids. The CDR3 coding sequence is TGCGCCAGCAGCCGAGGGTCCACAGGGTTCCAAGGCGGCTACACCTTC. This translates into CASSRGSTGFQGGYTF.